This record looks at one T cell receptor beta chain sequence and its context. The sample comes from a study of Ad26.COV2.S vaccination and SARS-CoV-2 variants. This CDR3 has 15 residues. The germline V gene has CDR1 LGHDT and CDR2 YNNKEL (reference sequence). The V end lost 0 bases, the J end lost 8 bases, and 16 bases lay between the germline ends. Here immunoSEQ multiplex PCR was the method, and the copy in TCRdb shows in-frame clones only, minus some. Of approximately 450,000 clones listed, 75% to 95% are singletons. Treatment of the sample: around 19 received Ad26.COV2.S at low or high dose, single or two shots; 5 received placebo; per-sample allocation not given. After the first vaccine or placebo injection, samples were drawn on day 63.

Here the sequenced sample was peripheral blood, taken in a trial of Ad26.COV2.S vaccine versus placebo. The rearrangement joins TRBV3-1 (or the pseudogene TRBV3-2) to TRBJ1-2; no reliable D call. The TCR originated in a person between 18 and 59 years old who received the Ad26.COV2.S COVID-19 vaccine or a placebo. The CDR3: CASSQEEGRSAGYTF. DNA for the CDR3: TGTGCCAGCAGCCAAGAAGAGGGCAGGTCGGCGGGCTACACCTTC.